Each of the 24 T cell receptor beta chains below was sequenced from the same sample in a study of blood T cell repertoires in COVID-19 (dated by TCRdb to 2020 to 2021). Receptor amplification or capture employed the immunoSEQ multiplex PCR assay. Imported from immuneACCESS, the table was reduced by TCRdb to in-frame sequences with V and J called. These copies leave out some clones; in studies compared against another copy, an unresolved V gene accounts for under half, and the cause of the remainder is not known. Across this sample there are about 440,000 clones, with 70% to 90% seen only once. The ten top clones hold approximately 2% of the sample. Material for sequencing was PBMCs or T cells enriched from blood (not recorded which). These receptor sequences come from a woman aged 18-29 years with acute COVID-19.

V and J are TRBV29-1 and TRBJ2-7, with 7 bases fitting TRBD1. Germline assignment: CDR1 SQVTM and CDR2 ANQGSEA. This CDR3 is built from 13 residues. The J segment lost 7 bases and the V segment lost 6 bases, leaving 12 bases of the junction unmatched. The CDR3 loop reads CSVLGQILGEQYF. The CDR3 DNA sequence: TGCAGCGTCTTGGGACAGATACTGGGGGAGCAGTACTTC.

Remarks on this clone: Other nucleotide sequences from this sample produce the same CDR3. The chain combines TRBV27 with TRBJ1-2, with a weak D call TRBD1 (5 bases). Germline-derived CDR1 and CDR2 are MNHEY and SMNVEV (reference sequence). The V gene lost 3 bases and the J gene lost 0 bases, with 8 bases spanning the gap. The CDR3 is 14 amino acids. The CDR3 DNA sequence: TGTGCCAGCAGTTTGTCGGGGGCTAACTATGGCTACACCTTC. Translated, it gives CASSLSGANYGYTF.

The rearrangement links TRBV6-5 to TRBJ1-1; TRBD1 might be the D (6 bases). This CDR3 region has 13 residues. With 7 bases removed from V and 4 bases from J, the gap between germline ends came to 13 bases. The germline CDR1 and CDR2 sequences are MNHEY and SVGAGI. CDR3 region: CASNGQIGTEAFF. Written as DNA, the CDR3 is TGTGCCAGCAACGGACAGATTGGCACTGAAGCTTTCTTT.

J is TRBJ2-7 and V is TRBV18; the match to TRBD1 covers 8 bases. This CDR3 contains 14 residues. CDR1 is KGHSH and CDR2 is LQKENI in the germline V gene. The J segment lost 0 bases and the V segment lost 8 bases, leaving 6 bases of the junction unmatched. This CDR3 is CASRGQESSYEQYF. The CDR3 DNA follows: TGTGCCAGCCGGGGACAGGAAAGCTCCTACGAGCAGTACTTC.

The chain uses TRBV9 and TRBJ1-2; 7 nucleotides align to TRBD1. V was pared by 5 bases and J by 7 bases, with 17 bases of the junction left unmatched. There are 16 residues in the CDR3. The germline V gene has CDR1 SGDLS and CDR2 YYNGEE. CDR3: CASRKDAGWQGGGYTF. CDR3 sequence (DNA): TGTGCCAGCAGGAAGGATGCGGGGTGGCAGGGGGGTGGCTACACCTTC.

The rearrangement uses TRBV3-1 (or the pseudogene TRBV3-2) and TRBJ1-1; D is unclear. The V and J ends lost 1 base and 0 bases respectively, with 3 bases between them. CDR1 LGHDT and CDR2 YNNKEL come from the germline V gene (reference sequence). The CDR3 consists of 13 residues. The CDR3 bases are TGTGCCAGCAGCCAAGTCTTGAACACTGAAGCTTTCTTT. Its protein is CASSQVLNTEAFF.

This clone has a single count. CDR3 residues: CAISGQGGSEAFF. The CDR3 DNA sequence: TGTGCCATCAGTGGTCAGGGGGGCTCTGAAGCTTTCTTT. This chain connects TRBV10-3 to TRBJ1-1; 7 bases agree with TRBD1. CDR1 is ENHRY, CDR2 SYGVKD, per germline. This CDR3 has 13 residues. J gave up 6 bases and V 4 bases, and 5 bases lay outside the gene matches.

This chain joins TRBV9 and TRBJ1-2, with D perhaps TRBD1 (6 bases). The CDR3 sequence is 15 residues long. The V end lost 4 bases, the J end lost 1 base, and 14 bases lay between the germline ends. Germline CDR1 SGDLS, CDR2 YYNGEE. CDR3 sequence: CASSPRQDLNYGYTF. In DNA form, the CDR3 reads TGTGCCAGCAGCCCCAGACAGGACCTTAACTATGGCTACACCTTC.

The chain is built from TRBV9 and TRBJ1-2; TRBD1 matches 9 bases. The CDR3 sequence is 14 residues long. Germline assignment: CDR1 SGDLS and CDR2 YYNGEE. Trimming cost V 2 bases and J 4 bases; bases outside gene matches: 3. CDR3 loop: CASSVGQGVYGYTF. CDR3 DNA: TGTGCCAGCAGCGTGGGACAGGGAGTCTATGGCTACACCTTC.

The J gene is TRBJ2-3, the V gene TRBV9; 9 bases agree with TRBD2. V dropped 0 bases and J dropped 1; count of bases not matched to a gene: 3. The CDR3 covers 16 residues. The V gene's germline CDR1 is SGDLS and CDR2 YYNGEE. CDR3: CASSVGASGGTDTQYF. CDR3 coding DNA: TGTGCCAGCAGCGTAGGAGCTAGCGGGGGCACAGATACGCAGTATTTT.

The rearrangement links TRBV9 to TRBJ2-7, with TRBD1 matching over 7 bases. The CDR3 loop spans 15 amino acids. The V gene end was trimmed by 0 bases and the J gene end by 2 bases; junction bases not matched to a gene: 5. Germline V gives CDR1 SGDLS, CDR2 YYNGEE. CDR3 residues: CASSVEGGGPYEQYF. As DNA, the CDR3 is TGTGCCAGCAGCGTAGAAGGGGGCGGACCCTACGAGCAGTACTTC.

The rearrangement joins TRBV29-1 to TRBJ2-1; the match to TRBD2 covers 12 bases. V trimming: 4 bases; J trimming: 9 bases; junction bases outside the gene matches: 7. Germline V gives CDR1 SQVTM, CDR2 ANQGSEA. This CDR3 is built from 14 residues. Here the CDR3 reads CSVGLAGGPGEQFF. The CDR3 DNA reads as TGCAGCGTTGGCCTAGCGGGAGGGCCGGGTGAGCAGTTCTTC.

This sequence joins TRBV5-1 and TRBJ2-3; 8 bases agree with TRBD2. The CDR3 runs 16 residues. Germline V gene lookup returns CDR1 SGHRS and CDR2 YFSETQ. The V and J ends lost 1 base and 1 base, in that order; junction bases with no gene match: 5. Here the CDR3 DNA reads TGCGCCAGCAGCTTGTGGACTAGCTTGGGCACAGATACGCAGTATTTT. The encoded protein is CASSLWTSLGTDTQYF.

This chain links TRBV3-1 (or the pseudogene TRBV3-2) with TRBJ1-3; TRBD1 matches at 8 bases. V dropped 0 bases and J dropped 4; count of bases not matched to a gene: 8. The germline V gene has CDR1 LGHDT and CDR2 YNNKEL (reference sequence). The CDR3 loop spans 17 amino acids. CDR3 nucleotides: TGTGCCAGCAGCCAAGACTCGGGACAGGCGTTCGGAAACACCATATATTTT. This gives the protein CASSQDSGQAFGNTIYF.

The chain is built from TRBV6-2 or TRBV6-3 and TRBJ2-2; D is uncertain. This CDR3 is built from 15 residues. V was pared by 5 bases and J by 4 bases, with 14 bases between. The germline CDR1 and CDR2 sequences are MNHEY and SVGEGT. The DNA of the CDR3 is TGTGCCAGCAGTCCCGGGTTCGCAGCCACCGGGGAGCTGTTTTTT. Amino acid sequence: CASSPGFAATGELFF.

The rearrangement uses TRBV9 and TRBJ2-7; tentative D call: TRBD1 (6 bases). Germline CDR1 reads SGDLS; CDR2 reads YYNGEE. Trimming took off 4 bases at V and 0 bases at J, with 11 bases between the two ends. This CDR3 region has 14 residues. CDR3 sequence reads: CASSSQGPSYEQYF. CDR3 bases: TGTGCCAGCAGCTCACAGGGACCCTCCTACGAGCAGTACTTC. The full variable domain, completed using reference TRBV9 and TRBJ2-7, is DSGVTQTPKHLITATGQRVTLRCSPRSGDLSVYWYQQSLDQGLQFLIQYYNGEERAKGNILERFSAQQFPDLHSELNLSSLELGDSALYFCASSSQGPSYEQYFGPGTRLTVT.

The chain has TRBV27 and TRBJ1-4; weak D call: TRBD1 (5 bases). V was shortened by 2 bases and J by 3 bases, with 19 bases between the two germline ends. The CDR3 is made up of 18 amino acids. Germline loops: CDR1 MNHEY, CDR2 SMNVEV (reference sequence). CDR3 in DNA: TGTGCCAGCAGTTTAAAGTTCCCAGCCTGGGGGGCTAATGAAAAACTGTTTTTT. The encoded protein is CASSLKFPAWGANEKLFF.

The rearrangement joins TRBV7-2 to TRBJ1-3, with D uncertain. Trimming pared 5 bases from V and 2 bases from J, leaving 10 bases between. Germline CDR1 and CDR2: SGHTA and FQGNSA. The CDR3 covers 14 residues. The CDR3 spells CASSPGIPGNTIYF. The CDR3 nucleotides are TGTGCCAGCAGCCCCGGGATTCCTGGAAACACCATATATTTT.

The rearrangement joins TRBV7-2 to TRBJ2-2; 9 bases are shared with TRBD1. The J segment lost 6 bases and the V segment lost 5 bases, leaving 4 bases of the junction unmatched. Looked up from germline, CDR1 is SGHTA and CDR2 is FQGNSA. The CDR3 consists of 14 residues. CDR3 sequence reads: CASSVDRGPGELFF. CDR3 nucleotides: TGTGCCAGCAGCGTGGACAGGGGTCCCGGGGAGCTGTTTTTT.

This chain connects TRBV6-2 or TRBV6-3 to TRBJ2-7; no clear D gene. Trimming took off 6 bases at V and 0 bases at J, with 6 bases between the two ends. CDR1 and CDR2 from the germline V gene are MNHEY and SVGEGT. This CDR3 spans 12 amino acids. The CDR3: CASSPLSYEQYF. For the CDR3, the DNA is TGTGCCAGCAGCCCCCTCTCCTACGAGCAGTACTTC.

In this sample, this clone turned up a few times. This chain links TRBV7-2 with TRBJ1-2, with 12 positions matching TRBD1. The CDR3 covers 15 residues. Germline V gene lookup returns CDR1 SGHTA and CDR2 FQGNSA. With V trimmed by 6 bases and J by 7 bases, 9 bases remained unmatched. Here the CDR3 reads CASSSSGTGGFGYTF. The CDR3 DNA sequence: TGTGCCAGCAGTTCCTCCGGGACAGGGGGCTTTGGCTACACCTTC.

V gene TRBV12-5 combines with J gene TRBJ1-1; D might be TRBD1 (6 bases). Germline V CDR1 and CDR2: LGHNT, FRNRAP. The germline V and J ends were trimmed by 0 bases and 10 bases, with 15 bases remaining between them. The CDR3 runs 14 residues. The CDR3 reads CASGLVEGVGGAFF. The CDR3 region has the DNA TGTGCTAGTGGTTTGGTCGAGGGGGTCGGTGGAGCTTTCTTT.

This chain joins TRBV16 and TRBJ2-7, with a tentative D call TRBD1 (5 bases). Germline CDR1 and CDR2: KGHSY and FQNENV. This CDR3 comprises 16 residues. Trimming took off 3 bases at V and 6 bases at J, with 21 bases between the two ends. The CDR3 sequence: CASSHPFTAGKVEQYF. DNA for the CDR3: TGTGCCAGCAGCCACCCCTTCACTGCAGGGAAGGTCGAGCAGTACTTC. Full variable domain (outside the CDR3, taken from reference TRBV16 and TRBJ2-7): GEEVAQTPKHLVRGEGQKAKLYCAPIKGHSYVFWYQQVLKNEFKFLISFQNENVFDETGMPKERFSAKCLPNSPCSLEIQATKLEDSAVYFCASSHPFTAGKVEQYFGPGTRLTVT.

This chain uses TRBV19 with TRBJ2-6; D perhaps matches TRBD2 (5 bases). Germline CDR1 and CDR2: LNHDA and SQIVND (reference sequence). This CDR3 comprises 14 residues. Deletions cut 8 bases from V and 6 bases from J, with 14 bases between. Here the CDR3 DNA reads TGTGCCAGTGAAGTTGGAGGATCGGCCAACGTCCTGACTTTC. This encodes CASEVGGSANVLTF.